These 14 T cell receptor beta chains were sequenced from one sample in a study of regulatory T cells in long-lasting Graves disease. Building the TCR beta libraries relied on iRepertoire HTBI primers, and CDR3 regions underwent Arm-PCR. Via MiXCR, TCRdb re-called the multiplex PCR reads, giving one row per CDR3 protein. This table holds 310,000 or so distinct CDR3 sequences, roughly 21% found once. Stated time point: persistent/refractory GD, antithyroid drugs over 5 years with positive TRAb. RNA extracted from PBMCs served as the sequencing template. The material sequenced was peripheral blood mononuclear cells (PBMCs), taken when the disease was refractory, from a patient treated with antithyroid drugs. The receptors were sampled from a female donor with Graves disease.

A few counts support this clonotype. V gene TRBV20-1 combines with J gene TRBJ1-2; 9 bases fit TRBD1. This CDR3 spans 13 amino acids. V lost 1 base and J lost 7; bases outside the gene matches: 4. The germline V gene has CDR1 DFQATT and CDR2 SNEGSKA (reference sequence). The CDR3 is CSARAHRGLGYTF. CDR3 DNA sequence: TGCAGTGCTAGAGCGCACAGGGGGCTTGGCTACACCTTC.

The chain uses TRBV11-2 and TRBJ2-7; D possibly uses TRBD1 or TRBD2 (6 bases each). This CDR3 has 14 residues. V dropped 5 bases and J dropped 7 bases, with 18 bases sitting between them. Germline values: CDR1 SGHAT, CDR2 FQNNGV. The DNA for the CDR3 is TGTGCCAGCAGCCCGGGGGCCGGCTGGCTGGAGCAGTACTTC. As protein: CASSPGAGWLEQYF.

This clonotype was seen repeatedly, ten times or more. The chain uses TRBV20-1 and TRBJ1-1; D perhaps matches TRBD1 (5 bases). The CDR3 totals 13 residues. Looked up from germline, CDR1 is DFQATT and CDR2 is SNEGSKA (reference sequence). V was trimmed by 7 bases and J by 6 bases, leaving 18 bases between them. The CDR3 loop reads CSGGALGSAEAFF. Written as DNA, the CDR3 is TGCAGTGGTGGGGCCTTGGGCTCAGCTGAAGCTTTCTTT.

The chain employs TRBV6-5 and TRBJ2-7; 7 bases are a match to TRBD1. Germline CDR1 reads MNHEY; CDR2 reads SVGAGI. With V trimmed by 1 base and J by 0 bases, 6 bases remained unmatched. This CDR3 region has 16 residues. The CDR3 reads CASSYLGQLSSYEQYF. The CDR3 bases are TGTGCCAGCAGTTACTTGGGACAGTTAAGCTCCTACGAGCAGTACTTC.

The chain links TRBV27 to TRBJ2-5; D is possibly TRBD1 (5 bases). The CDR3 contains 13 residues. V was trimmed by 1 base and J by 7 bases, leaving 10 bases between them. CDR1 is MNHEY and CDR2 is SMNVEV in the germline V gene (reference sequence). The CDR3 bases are TGTGCCAGCAGTTTATGGCAGGGCGGGACCCAGTACTTC. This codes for CASSLWQGGTQYF.

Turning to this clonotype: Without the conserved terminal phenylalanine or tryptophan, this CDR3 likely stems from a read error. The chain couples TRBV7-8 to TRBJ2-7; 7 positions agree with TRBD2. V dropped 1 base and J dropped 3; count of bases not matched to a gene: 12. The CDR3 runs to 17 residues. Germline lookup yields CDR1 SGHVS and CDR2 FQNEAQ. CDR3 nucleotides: TGTGCCAGCAGCTTAGGGGGAGGGAGGGGTAACCGCTACGAGCAGTACCTC. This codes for CASSLGGGRGNRYEQYL.

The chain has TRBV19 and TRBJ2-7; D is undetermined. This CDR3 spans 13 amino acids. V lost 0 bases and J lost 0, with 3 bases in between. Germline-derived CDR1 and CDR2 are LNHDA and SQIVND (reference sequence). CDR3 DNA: TGTGCCAGTAGTATAGAGGCCTCCTACGAGCAGTACTTC. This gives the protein CASSIEASYEQYF.

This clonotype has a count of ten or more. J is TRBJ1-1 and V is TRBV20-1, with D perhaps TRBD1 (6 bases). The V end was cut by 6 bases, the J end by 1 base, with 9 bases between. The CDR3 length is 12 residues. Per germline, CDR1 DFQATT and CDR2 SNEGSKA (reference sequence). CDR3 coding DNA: TGCAGTGCGATAGGGGGGAACACTGAAGCTTTCTTT. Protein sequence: CSAIGGNTEAFF.

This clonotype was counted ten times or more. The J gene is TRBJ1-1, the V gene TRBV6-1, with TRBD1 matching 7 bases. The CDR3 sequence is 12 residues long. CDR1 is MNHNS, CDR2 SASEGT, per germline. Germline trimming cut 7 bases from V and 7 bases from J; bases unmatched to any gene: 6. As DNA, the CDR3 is TGTGCCAGCACCCGACAGGGCAATGAAGCTTTCTTT. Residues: CASTRQGNEAFF.

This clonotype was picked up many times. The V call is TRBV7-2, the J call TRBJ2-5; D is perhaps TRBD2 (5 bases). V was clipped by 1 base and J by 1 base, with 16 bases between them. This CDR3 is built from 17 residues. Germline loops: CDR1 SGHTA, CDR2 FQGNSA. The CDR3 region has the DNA TGTGCCAGCAGCTTAGGGTTTAGAGGGCAGCCCCAAGAGACCCAGTACTTC. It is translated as CASSLGFRGQPQETQYF. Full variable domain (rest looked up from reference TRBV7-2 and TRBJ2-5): GAGVSQSPSNKVTEKGKDVELRCDPISGHTALYWYRQSLGQGLEFLIYFQGNSAPDKSGLPSDRFSAERTGGSVSTLTIQRTQQEDSAVYLCASSLGFRGQPQETQYFGPGTRLLVL.

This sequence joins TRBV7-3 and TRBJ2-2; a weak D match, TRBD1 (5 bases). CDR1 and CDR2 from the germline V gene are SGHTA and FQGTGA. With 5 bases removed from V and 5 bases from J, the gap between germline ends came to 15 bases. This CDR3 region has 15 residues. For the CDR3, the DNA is TGTGCCAGCAGCCCCGCAGGGTGGAAAACCGGGGAGCTGTTTTTT. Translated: CASSPAGWKTGELFF.

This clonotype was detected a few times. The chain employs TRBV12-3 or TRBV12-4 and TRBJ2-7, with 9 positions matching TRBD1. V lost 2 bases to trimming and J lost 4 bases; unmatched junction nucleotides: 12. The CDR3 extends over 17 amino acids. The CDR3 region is CASSLRNLGQGQYEQYF. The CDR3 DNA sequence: TGTGCCAGCAGTTTAAGGAATTTGGGACAGGGCCAGTACGAGCAGTACTTC.

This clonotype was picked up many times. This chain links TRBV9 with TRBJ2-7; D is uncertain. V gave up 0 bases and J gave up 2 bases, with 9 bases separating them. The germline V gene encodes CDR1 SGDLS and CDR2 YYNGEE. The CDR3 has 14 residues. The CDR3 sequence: CASSVGAYPYEQYF. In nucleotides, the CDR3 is TGTGCCAGCAGCGTAGGGGCTTACCCCTACGAGCAGTACTTC.

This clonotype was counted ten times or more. The CDR3 sequence: CASSFGGNTEAFF. The CDR3 DNA is TGTGCCAGCAGTTTCGGGGGGAACACTGAAGCTTTCTTT. The chain employs TRBV12-3 or TRBV12-4 and TRBJ1-1, with D perhaps TRBD1 (5 bases). V was shortened by 3 bases and J by 1 base, with 6 bases between the two germline ends. The CDR3 extends over 13 amino acids.